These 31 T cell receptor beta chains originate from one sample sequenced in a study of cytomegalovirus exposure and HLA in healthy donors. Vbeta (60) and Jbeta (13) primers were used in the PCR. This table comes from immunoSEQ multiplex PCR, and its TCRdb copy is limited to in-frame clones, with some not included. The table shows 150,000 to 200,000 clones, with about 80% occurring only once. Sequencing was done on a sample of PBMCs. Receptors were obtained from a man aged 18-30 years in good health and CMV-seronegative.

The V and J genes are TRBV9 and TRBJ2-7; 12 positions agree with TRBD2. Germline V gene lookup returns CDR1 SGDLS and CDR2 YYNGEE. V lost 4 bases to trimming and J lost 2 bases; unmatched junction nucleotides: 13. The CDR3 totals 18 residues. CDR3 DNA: TGTGCCAGCAGCCTCGACGCCGCGGGACTAGCGGGTACCTACGAGCAGTACTTC. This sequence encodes CASSLDAAGLAGTYEQYF.

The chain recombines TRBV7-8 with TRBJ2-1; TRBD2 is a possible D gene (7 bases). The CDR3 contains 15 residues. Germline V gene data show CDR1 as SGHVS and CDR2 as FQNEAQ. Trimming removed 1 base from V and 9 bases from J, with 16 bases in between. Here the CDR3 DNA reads TGTGCCAGCAGCTTAGTAGGCGGAGGGGGGGGTGAGCAGTTCTTC. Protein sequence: CASSLVGGGGGEQFF.

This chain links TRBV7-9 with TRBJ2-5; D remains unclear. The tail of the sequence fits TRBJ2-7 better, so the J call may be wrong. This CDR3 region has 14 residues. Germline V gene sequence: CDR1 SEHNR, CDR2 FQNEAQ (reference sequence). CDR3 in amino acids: CASSNRPHSYEQYF. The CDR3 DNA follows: TGTGCCAGCAGCAACCGTCCCCACTCCTACGAGCAGTACTTC.

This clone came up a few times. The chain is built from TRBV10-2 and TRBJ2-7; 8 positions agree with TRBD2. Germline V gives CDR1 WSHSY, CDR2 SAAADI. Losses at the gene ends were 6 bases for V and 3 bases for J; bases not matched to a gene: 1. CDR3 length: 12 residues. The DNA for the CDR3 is TGCGCCAGCAGAGCGGGAGTCTACGAGCAGTACTTC. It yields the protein CASRAGVYEQYF.

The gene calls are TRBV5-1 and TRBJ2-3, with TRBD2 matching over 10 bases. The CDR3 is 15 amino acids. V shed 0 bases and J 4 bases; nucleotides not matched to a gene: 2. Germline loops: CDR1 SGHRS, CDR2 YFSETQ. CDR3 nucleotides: TGCGCCAGCAGCTTGGTGGGGACTAGCGCAGATACGCAGTATTTT. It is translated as CASSLVGTSADTQYF.

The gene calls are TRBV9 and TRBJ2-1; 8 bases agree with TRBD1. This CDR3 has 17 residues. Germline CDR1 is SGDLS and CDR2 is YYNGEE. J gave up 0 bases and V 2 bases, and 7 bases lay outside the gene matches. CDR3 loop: CASSVPRTGSSYNEQFF. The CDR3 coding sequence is TGTGCCAGCAGCGTGCCCAGGACAGGGAGCTCCTACAATGAGCAGTTCTTC.

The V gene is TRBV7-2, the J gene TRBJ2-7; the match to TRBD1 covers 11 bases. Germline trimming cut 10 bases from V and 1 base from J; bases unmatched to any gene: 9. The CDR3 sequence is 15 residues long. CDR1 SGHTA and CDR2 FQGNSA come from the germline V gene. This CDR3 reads CATTIGQGASYEQYF. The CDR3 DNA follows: TGTGCCACTACGATCGGACAGGGGGCTTCCTACGAGCAGTACTTC.

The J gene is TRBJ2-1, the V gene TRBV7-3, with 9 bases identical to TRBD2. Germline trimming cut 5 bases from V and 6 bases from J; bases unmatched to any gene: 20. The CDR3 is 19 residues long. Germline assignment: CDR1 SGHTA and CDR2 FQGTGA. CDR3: CASSQKTGVGSGSGNEQFF. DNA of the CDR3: TGTGCCAGCAGCCAAAAGACTGGTGTAGGTAGCGGGAGTGGCAATGAGCAGTTCTTC.

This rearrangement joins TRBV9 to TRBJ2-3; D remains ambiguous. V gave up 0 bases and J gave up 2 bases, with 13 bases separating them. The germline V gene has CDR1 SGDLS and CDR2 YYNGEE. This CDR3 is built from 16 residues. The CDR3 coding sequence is TGTGCCAGCAGCGTAGGGGTGTGGGCCTACACAGATACGCAGTATTTT. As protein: CASSVGVWAYTDTQYF.

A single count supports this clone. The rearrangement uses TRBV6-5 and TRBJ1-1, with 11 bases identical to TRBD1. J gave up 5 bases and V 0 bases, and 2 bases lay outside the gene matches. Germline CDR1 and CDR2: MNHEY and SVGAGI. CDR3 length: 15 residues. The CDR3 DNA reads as TGTGCCAGCAGTTACTCCGGGACAGGGGGAACTGAAGCTTTCTTT. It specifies CASSYSGTGGTEAFF.

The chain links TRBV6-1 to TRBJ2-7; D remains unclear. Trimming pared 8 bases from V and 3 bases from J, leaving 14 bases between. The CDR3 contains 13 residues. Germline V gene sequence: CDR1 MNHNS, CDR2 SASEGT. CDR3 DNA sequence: TGTGCCAGCTCGTTCAGCAGGAACTACGAGCAGTACTTC. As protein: CASSFSRNYEQYF.

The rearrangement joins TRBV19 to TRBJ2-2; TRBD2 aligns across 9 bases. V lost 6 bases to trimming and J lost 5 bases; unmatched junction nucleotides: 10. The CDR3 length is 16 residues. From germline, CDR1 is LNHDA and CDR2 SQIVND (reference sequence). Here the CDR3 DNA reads TGTGCCAGTAGCACCATCCTAGCGGGAAATACCGGGGAGCTGTTTTTT. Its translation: CASSTILAGNTGELFF. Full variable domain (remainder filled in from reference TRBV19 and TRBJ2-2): DGGITQSPKYLFRKEGQNVTLSCEQNLNHDAMYWYRQDPGQGLRLIYYSQIVNDFQKGDIAEGYSVSREKKESFPLTVTSAQKNPTAFYLCASSTILAGNTGELFFGEGSRLTVL.

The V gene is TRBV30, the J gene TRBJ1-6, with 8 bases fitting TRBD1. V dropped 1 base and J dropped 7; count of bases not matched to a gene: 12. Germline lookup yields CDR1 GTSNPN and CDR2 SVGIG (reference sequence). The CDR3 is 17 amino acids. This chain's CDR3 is CAWSAYRGTGSNSPLHF. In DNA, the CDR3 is TGTGCCTGGAGTGCTTACCGCGGGACAGGTTCCAATTCACCCCTCCACTTT. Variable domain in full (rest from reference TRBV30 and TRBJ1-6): SQTIHQWPATLVQPVGSPLSLECTVEGTSNPNLYWYRQAAGRGLQLLFYSVGIGQISSEVPQNLSASRPQDRQFILSSKKLLLSDSGFYLCAWSAYRGTGSNSPLHFGNGTRLTVT.

The CDR3 coding sequence is TGTGCCAGCTCACCAGGGGACAGGAATTCACCCCTCCACTTT. Protein: CASSPGDRNSPLHF. The V gene is TRBV18, the J gene TRBJ1-6; 8 bases agree with TRBD1. V was pared by 2 bases and J by 7 bases, with 1 base of the junction left unmatched. The germline V gene has CDR1 KGHSH and CDR2 LQKENI. The CDR3 runs to 14 residues.

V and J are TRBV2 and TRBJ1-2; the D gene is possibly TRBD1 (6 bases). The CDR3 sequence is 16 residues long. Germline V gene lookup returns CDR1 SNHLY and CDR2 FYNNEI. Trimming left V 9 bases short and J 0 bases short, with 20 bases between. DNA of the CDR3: TGTGCCAGTCCTGATCCCGGGACAAGAACTAACTATGGCTACACCTTC. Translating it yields CASPDPGTRTNYGYTF.

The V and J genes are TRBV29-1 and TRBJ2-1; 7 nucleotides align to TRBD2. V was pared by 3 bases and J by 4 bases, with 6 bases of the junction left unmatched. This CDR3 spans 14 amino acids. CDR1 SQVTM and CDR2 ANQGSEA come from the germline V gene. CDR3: CSVEGGIVYNEQFF. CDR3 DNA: TGCAGCGTTGAGGGGGGGATAGTATACAATGAGCAGTTCTTC.

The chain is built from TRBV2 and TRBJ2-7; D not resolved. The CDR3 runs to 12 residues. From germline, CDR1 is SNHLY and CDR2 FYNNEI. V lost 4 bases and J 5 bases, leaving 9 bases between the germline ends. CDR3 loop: CASSGLGDEQYF. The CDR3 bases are TGTGCCAGCAGTGGGCTAGGAGACGAGCAGTACTTC. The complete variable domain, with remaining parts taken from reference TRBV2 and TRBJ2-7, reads EPEVTQTPSHQVTQMGQEVILRCVPISNHLYFYWYRQILGQKVEFLVSFYNNEISEKSEIFDDQFSVERPDGSNFTLKIRSTKLEDSAMYFCASSGLGDEQYFGPGTRLTVT.

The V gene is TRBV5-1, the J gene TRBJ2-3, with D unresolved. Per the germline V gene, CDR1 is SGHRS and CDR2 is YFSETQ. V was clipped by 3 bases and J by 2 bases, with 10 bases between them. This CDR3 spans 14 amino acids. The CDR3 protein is CASSSTGTTDTQYF. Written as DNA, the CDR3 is TGCGCCAGCAGCTCTACGGGTACCACAGATACGCAGTATTTT.

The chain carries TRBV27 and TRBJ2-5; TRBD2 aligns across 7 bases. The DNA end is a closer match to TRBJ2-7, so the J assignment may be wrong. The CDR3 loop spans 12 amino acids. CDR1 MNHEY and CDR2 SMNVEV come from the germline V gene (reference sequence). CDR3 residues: CASSSGGSEQYF. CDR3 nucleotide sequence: TGTGCCAGCAGTTCTGGCGGGAGCGAGCAGTACTTC.

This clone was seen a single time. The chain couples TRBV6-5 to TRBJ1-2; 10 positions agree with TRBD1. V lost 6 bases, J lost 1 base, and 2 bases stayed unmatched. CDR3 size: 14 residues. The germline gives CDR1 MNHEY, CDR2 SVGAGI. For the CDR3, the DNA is TGTGCCAGCAGCCGGGACAGGGGTAACTATGGCTACACCTTC. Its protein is CASSRDRGNYGYTF.

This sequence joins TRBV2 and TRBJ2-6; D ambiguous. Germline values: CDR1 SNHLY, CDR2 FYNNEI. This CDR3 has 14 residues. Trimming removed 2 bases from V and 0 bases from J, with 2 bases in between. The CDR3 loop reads CASSELSGANVLTF. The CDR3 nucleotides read TGTGCCAGCAGTGAACTCTCTGGGGCCAACGTCCTGACTTTC. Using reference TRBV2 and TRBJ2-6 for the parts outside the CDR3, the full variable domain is EPEVTQTPSHQVTQMGQEVILRCVPISNHLYFYWYRQILGQKVEFLVSFYNNEISEKSEIFDDQFSVERPDGSNFTLKIRSTKLEDSAMYFCASSELSGANVLTFGAGSRLTVL.

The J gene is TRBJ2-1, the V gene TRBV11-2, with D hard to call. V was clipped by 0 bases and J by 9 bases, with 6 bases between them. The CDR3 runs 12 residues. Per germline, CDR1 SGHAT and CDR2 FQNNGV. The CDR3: CASSLEYGEQFF. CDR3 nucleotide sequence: TGTGCCAGCAGCTTAGAGTACGGTGAGCAGTTCTTC. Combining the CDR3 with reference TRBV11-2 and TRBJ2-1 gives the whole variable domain EAGVAQSPRYKIIEKRQSVAFWCNPISGHATLYWYQQILGQGPKLLIQFQNNGVVDDSQLPKDRFSAERLKGVDSTLKIQPAKLEDSAVYLCASSLEYGEQFFGPGTRLTVL.

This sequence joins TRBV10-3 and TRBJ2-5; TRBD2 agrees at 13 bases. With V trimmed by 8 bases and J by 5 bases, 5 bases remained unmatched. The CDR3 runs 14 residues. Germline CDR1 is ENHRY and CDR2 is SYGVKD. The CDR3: CAIGGLAGLETQYF. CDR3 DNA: TGTGCCATCGGGGGACTAGCGGGGTTGGAGACCCAGTACTTC.

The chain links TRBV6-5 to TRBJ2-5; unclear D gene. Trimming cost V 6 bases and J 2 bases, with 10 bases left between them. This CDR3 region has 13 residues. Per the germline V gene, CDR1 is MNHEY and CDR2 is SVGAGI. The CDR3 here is CASRPTRQETQYF. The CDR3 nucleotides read TGTGCCAGCAGGCCGACGAGGCAAGAGACCCAGTACTTC.

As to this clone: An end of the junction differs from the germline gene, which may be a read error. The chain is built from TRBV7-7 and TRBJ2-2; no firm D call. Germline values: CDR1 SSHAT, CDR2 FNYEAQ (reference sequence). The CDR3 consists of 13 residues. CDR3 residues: CASSPGPTGELFF. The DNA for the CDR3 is TGTGCTAGCAGCCCAGGCCCCACCGGGGAGCTGTTTTTT.

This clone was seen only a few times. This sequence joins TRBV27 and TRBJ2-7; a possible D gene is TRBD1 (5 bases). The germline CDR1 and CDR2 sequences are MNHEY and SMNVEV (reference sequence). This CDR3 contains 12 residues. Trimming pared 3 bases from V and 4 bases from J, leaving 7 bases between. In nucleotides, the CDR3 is TGTGCCAGCAGTTTTAAGGGGTACGAGCAGTACTTC. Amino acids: CASSFKGYEQYF.

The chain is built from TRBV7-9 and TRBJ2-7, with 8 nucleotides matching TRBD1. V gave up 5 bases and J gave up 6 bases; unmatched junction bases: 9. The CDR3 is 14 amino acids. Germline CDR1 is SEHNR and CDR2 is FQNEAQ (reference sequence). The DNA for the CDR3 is TGTGCCAGCAGCCCAGGGGGCAGTGCTGGCGAGCAGTACTTC. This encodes CASSPGGSAGEQYF. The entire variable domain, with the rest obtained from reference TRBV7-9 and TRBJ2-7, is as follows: DTGVSQNPRHKITKRGQNVTFRCDPISEHNRLYWYRQTLGQGPEFLTYFQNEAQLEKSRLLSDRFSAERPKGSFSTLEIQRTEQGDSAMYLCASSPGGSAGEQYFGPGTRLTVT.

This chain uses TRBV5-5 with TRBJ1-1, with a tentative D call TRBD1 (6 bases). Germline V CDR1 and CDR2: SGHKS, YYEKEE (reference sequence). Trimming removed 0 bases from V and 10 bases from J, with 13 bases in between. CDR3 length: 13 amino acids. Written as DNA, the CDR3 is TGTGCCAGCAGCTTGGCGGGGGGCGAGGTAGCTTTCTTT. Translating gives CASSLAGGEVAFF. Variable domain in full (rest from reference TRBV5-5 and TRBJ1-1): DAGVTQSPTHLIKTRGQQVTLRCSPISGHKSVSWYQQVLGQGPQFIFQYYEKEERGRGNFPDRFSARQFPNYSSELNVNALLLGDSALYLCASSLAGGEVAFFGQGTRLTVV.

CDR3 protein: CASSPSGSTDTQYF. For the CDR3, the DNA is TGTGCCAGCAGTCCTAGCGGGAGTACAGATACGCAGTATTTT. V is TRBV5-4 and J is TRBJ2-3; 10 bases match TRBD2. Germline CDR1 reads SGHNT; CDR2 reads YYREEE (reference sequence). V gave up 5 bases and J gave up 3 bases; unmatched junction bases: 3. The CDR3 totals 14 residues.

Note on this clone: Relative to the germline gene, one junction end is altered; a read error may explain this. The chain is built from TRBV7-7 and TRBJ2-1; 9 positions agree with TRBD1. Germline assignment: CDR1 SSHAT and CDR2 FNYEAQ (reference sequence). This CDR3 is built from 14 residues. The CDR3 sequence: CASSRTGESNEQFF. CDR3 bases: TGTGCTAGCAGCCGGACAGGGGAGTCCAATGAGCAGTTCTTC.

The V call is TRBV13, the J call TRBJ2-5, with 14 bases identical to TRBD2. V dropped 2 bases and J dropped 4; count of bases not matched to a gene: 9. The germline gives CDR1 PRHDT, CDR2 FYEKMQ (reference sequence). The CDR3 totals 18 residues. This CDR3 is CASSLRRGTSGSGETQYF. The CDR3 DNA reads TGTGCCAGCAGCTTAAGGCGGGGGACTAGCGGGAGTGGAGAGACCCAGTACTTC.